The rows below give T cell receptor beta chains drawn from one sample of a study of T-cell reconstitution after alpha-beta-depleted transplantation in children. TCRdb ran MiXCR on the PCR reads and lists one entry per CDR3 protein. The sample has 90,000 to 100,000 distinct CDR3 sequences; 23% are singletons. Sample: PBMCs, taken before TCRalphabeta/CD19-depleted stem cell transplant. Receptors originate from a boy younger than 10 with acute lymphoblastic leukemia, due to receive a stem cell transplant. Each CDR3 is given with its conserved first and last residue. Fields, in order: D gene, clone size, J gene, V gene, CDR3 protein, CDR3 DNA. A D gene is named only where the DNA matches it firmly. Expanded clones get a size class; other rows say once, few or many, or leave the size out.

NA,NA,TRBJ2-1,TRBV20-1,CSAIVPERRGRNEQFF,TGCAGTGCTATAGTCCCCGAGCGGAGGGGCCGGAATGAGCAGTTCTTC
NA,once,TRBJ2-4,TRBV9,CASSVSPWAPSGGAGGYIQYF,TGTGCCAGCAGCGTATCCCCTTGGGCCCCTAGCGGAGGGGCAGGGGGGTACATTCAGTACTTC
NA,few,TRBJ2-7,TRBV28,CASSRPPSYEQYF,TGTGCCAGCAGCCGACCGCCTTCCTACGAGCAGTACTTC
NA,NA,TRBJ2-7,TRBV3-1,CASSQEWGEMLYEQYF,TGTGCCAGCAGCCAAGAATGGGGCGAGATGCTATACGAGCAGTACTTC
NA,few,TRBJ2-5,TRBV6-6,CASSYTGGETQYF,TGTGCCAGCAGTTACACAGGCGGGGAGACCCAGTACTTC
NA,NA,TRBJ2-3,TRBV7-2,CASSSGRTRSTDTQYF,TGTGCCAGCAGCTCAGGGAGGACTCGGAGCACAGATACGCAGTATTTT
NA,many,TRBJ2-7,TRBV14,CASSQEEMLSRYF,TGTGCCAGCAGCCAAGAGGAGATGCTTTCGCGGTACTTC
TRBD2,NA,TRBJ2-6,TRBV28,CASSLYLTSGSLGDNVLTF,TGTGCCAGCAGTTTATATCTGACTAGCGGGAGTCTGGGGGACAACGTCCTGACTTTC
NA,NA,TRBJ2-7,TRBV27,CASSPRQAYEQYF,TGTGCCAGCAGTCCACGACAGGCCTACGAGCAGTACTTC
TRBD2,few,TRBJ2-7,TRBV6-1,CASSEKRTSHYEQYF,TGTGCCAGCAGTGAAAAAAGGACTAGTCACTACGAGCAGTACTTC
NA,few,TRBJ1-1,TRBV18,CASSRPRATEAFF,TGTGCCAGCTCCCGCCCGAGGGCCACTGAAGCTTTCTTT
NA,few,TRBJ1-1,TRBV20-1,CSASTVSNTEAFF,TGCAGTGCTAGTACAGTCTCTAACACTGAAGCTTTCTTT
NA,NA,TRBJ2-4,TRBV20-1,CSARGGGAYIQYF,TGCAGTGCTAGGGGCGGAGGGGCTTACATTCAGTACTTC
TRBD2,NA,TRBJ2-1,TRBV28,CASSLALAKGNEQFF,TGTGCCAGCAGTTTGGCACTAGCGAAAGGTAATGAGCAGTTCTTC
NA,NA,TRBJ1-1,TRBV4-3,CASSPRVNTEAFF,TGCGCCAGCAGCCCAAGGGTGAACACTGAAGCTTTCTTT
TRBD2,NA,TRBJ2-2,TRBV9,CASSVSLAEMGTGELFF,TGTGCCAGCAGCGTTTCTCTAGCGGAGATGGGGACCGGGGAGCTGTTTTTT
NA,NA,TRBJ2-7,TRBV7-8,CASSLSRAVYEQYF,TGTGCCAGCAGCTTGTCCAGGGCGGTCTACGAGCAGTACTTC
TRBD1,NA,TRBJ2-7,TRBV24-1,CATSDPDRANEQYF,TGTGCCACCAGTGATCCGGACAGGGCCAACGAGCAGTACTTC
TRBD2,many,TRBJ2-1,TRBV27,CASSPGLAYNEQFF,TGTGCCAGCAGTCCGGGACTAGCATACAATGAGCAGTTCTTC
TRBD2,few,TRBJ2-2,TRBV5-1,CASSASGGPGELFF,TGCGCCAGCAGCGCTAGCGGAGGTCCCGGGGAGCTGTTTTTT
TRBD2,NA,TRBJ2-3,TRBV2,CASPSGRAGDTQYF,TGTGCCAGCCCCAGCGGGAGGGCTGGCGATACGCAGTATTTT
NA,few,TRBJ2-2,TRBV15,CATTTRRNTGELFF,TGTGCCACCACCACGAGGAGGAACACCGGGGAGCTGTTTTTT
NA,NA,TRBJ1-5,TRBV29-1,CSVGDRGSKAQHF,TGCAGCGTGGGCGACCGGGGATCTAAGGCCCAGCATTTT
TRBD2,NA,TRBJ2-2,TRBV20-1,CSASGSSGGASGELFF,TGCAGTGCTAGTGGTTCTAGCGGAGGGGCGTCCGGGGAGCTGTTTTTT
NA,few,TRBJ2-5,TRBV15,CATSRDRGGPETQYF,TGTGCCACCAGCAGAGACAGGGGAGGACCAGAGACCCAGTACTTC
TRBD2,NA,TRBJ2-7,TRBV28,CASSLFGASGGILSF,TGTGCCAGCAGTTTATTTGGGGCTAGCGGAGGGATTTTGTCCTTC
NA,NA,TRBJ1-5,TRBV12-3/TRBV12-4,CASSFGGVGSQPQHF,TGTGCCAGCAGTTTTGGGGGGGTTGGCAGTCAGCCCCAGCATTTT
TRBD2,NA,TRBJ2-3,TRBV20-1,CSSGRTSRDTQYF,TGCAGTTCAGGGAGGACTAGCAGAGATACGCAGTATTTT
NA,NA,TRBJ2-5,TRBV5-6,CASSLSGAQETQYF,TGTGCCAGCAGCTTGTCAGGGGCCCAAGAGACCCAGTACTTC
NA,NA,TRBJ2-2,TRBV20-1,CSASDLFGGLFF,TGCAGTGCTAGTGATCTATTTGGGGGGCTGTTTTTT
NA,few,TRBJ1-4,TRBV12-3/TRBV12-4,CASSLAEKLFF,TGTGCCAGCAGTTTGGCCGAAAAACTGTTTTTT
NA,once,TRBJ2-4,TRBV20-1,CSARTVAAKNIQYF,TGCAGTGCTAGAACAGTAGCAGCCAAAAACATTCAGTACTTC
NA,many,TRBJ2-3,TRBV9,CASSTLLVSDTQYF,TGTGCCAGCAGCACCCTCCTAGTTTCAGATACGCAGTATTTT
NA,NA,TRBJ1-2,TRBV20-1,CSARDPLRGYGYTF,TGCAGTGCTAGAGATCCGTTAAGAGGCTATGGCTACACCTTC
NA,NA,TRBJ2-2,TRBV20-1,CSTGTSFTDTGELFF,TGCAGTACAGGGACGTCTTTTACCGACACCGGGGAGCTGTTTTTT
NA,NA,TRBJ2-7,TRBV12-3/TRBV12-4,CASSLASGAYEQYF,TGTGCCAGCAGTTTGGCTTCTGGGGCCTACGAGCAGTACTTC
NA,NA,TRBJ2-7,TRBV5-6,CASSHRARGGSYEQYF,TGTGCCAGCAGCCACCGGGCGAGGGGTGGCTCCTACGAGCAGTACTTC
TRBD1,NA,TRBJ1-2,TRBV29-1,CSVPRDSVYGYTF,TGCAGCGTCCCCCGGGACAGCGTCTATGGCTACACCTTC
NA,NA,TRBJ1-2,TRBV5-1,CASSLGDIGNYGYTF,TGCGCCAGCAGCTTGGGGGACATAGGGAACTATGGCTACACCTTC
NA,NA,TRBJ2-7,TRBV6-2/TRBV6-3,CASSYTGTTDEQYF,TGTGCCAGCAGTTACACCGGGACCACGGACGAGCAGTACTTC
NA,NA,TRBJ1-2,TRBV15,CATSGRTGTNYGYTF,TGTGCCACCAGCGGACGAACAGGGACTAACTATGGCTACACCTTC
TRBD2,many,TRBJ2-1,TRBV4-2,CASSQGLVVNEQFF,TGTGCCAGCAGCCAGGGACTAGTGGTCAATGAGCAGTTCTTC
NA,few,TRBJ2-3,TRBV3-1,CASSQDPLSGGLDTQYF,TGTGCCAGCAGCCAAGATCCCCTATCCGGAGGGTTAGATACGCAGTATTTT
TRBD2,few,TRBJ2-3,TRBV5-5,CASSPWGGRTDTQYF,TGTGCCAGCAGCCCCTGGGGGGGAAGGACAGATACGCAGTATTTT
NA,NA,TRBJ2-5,TRBV5-1,CASSPPGGQETQYF,TGCGCCAGCAGCCCCCCCGGTGGTCAAGAGACCCAGTACTTC
NA,few,TRBJ2-4,TRBV5-1,CASSSAPGTDWKNIQYF,TGCGCCAGCAGCTCAGCCCCCGGGACTGACTGGAAAAACATTCAGTACTTC
TRBD1,few,TRBJ2-1,TRBV28,CASRRGGTGGFHEQFF,TGTGCCAGCAGGAGGGGCGGGACAGGGGGCTTTCATGAGCAGTTCTTC
NA,NA,TRBJ1-1,TRBV7-2,CASSPRKQMNTEAFF,TGTGCCAGCAGCCCGCGAAAGCAGATGAACACTGAAGCTTTCTTT
NA,NA,TRBJ1-6,TRBV20-1,CSARVANSPLHF,TGCAGTGCTAGAGTTGCTAATTCACCCCTCCACTTT
NA,NA,TRBJ1-6,TRBV20-1,CSASGSLSPLHF,TGCAGTGCTAGTGGGTCTCTGTCACCCCTCCACTTT
NA,NA,TRBJ1-2,TRBV20-1,CSARALEGNYGYTF,TGCAGTGCTAGAGCACTGGAGGGGAACTATGGCTACACCTTC
TRBD1,few,TRBJ2-7,TRBV18,CASSPQPTGGGEQYF,TGTGCCAGCTCACCCCAGCCGACAGGGGGTGGCGAGCAGTACTTC
NA,few,TRBJ2-1,TRBV7-2,CASRYSAYNEQFF,TGTGCCAGCAGATACTCTGCCTACAATGAGCAGTTCTTC
NA,NA,TRBJ1-3,TRBV5-1,CASSLGGTGSGNTIYF,TGCGCCAGCAGCTTGGGGGGGACTGGATCTGGAAACACCATATATTTT